These T cell receptor beta chains were read from a single sample in a study of T cells in Graves' hyperthyroidism and ophthalmopathy. Each CDR3 protein is one row after TCRdb ran MiXCR on the multiplex PCR reads. The repertoire has fewer than 700,000 distinct CDR3 sequences, 15% to 20% of them found once; the top ten carry over 3.5%. Sequenced sample: blood. The receptors come from a woman in her twenties or thirties with Graves' hyperthyroidism. Both conserved end residues are part of each CDR3. The order of the fields is CDR3 length, J gene, clone size, V gene, CDR3 protein. Size tells how often a clone was seen (once, few, many) or the class of an expanded clone, and some rows leave it out.

20	TRBJ2-1	few	TRBV27	CASSGPGLADGVGWNNEQFF
17	TRBJ2-7	many	TRBV7-2	CASSLEGLAGGRYEQYF
16	TRBJ2-2	-	TRBV2	CASSEPGLDINGELFF
14	TRBJ2-7	many	TRBV3-1	CASSLGTGKDEQYF
15	TRBJ2-3	many	TRBV12-3/TRBV12-4	CASSAPGRSTDTQYF
16	TRBJ1-4	-	TRBV2	CASRERGDTPNEKLFF
15	TRBJ2-1	-	TRBV20-1	CSALRSHISYNEQFF
15	TRBJ2-3	few	TRBV9	CASSVEDAKPDTQYF
13	TRBJ1-4	many	TRBV12-3/TRBV12-4	CASRRGANEKLFF
15	TRBJ1-1	many	TRBV4-2	CASSQVIGENTEAFF
15	TRBJ2-3	-	TRBV10-3	CAIRASGSVGDTQYF
14	TRBJ1-4	many	TRBV29-1	CSVFSGQTNEKLFF
18	TRBJ2-7	-	TRBV20-1	CSATNKGGTSGSRYEQYF
13	TRBJ1-2	many	TRBV29-1	CSVPTGGNYGYTF
13	TRBJ1-2	-	TRBV4-1	CASSQDLGYGYTF
16	TRBJ1-4	-	TRBV5-1	CASSLGGVATNEKLFF
16	TRBJ1-3	few	TRBV7-3	CASSLNRPGTGNTIYF
12	TRBJ2-5	many	TRBV20-1	CSARAGRGHQYF
15	TRBJ1-1	many	TRBV28	CASSRIGTENTEAFF
15	TRBJ1-3	many	TRBV18	CASSPDRDSGNTIYF
13	TRBJ1-1	few	TRBV29-1	CSPRDSLNTEAFF
16	TRBJ1-5	-	TRBV12-3/TRBV12-4	CASSLNTLIDYQPQHF
16	TRBJ1-1	many	TRBV7-7	CASSLALALEDTEAFF
16	TRBJ2-7	many	TRBV28	CASSFGTAGPPYEQYF
17	TRBJ1-5	-	TRBV19	CASSMIEVSPVNQPQHF
14	TRBJ1-3	-	TRBV4-1	CASSPLNSGNTIYF
16	TRBJ1-4	few	TRBV5-6	CASSFKDGGSNEKLFF
13	TRBJ2-7	-	TRBV4-2	CASSQETSGEQYF
18	TRBJ2-6	-	TRBV27	CASSLSATGISGANVLTF
14	TRBJ2-2	few	TRBV5-1	CASSIGGGTGELFF
15	TRBJ2-5	few	TRBV12-5	CASGLVPGGKETQYF
11	TRBJ2-3	many	TRBV20-1	CSASPEDTQYF
13	TRBJ2-1	-	TRBV24-1	CATSEAGSNEQFF
15	TRBJ2-3	many	TRBV28	CASSPQGGGTDTQYF
14	TRBJ2-7	many	TRBV7-2	CASTPGGDSYEQYF
13	TRBJ1-2	-	TRBV28	CASRVTGGYGYTF
14	TRBJ1-3	few	TRBV5-5	CASSRPGQGNTIYF
14	TRBJ2-4	many	TRBV7-3	CASSLSISKNIQYF
13	TRBJ2-7	many	TRBV11-2	CASRDGSSYEQYF
14	TRBJ2-1	many	TRBV20-1	CSASNFNSYNEQFF
15	TRBJ2-7	-	TRBV4-3	CASSYAMGGLYEQYF
15	TRBJ2-1	many	TRBV5-6	CASSQGQSSYNEQFF
15	TRBJ2-2	-	TRBV19	CASSKAGTSGGELFF
11	TRBJ2-1	-	TRBV20-1	CSAIDGVVMFF
15	TRBJ2-1	many	TRBV6-1	CASRAKGRPRNEQFF
13	TRBJ1-1	many	TRBV30	CAWSDSRGTEAFF
15	TRBJ2-2	-	TRBV12-3/TRBV12-4	CASSLSRRNTGELFF
13	TRBJ2-7	many	TRBV29-1	CSVMTGENYEQYF
16	TRBJ2-1	-	TRBV7-2	CASRPRLAGVGGEQFF